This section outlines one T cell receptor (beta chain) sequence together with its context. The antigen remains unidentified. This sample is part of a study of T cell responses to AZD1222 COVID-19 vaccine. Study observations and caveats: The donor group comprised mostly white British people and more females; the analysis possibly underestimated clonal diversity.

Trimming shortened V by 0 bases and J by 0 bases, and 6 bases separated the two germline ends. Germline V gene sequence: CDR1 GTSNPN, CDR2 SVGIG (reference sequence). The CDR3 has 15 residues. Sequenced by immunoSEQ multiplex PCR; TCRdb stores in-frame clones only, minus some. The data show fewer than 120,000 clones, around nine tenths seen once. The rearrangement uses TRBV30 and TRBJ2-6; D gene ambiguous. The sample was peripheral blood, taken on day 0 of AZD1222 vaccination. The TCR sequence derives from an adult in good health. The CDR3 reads CAWSVSNSGANVLTF. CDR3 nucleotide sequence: TGTGCCTGGAGTGTATCCAACTCTGGGGCCAACGTCCTGACTTTC.